One sample yielded the 14 T cell receptor beta chains listed below, sequenced in a study of multiple sclerosis patients with progressive multifocal leukoencephalopathy. Time point given: before natalizumab initiation. Produced via immunoSEQ multiplex PCR; TCRdb's table is partial and in-frame only. The profile covers more than 30,000 clones, with about 88% appearing a single time and approximately 1.5% taken by the ten largest. Material for sequencing was PBMCs. These receptors came from a human donor with multiple sclerosis.

The chain is built from TRBV6-5 and TRBJ2-7, with unresolved D. Looked up from germline, CDR1 is MNHEY and CDR2 is SVGAGI. The CDR3 length is 16 residues. V was pared by 0 bases and J by 0 bases, with 12 bases between. The CDR3, as DNA: TGTGCCAGCAGTTACTCGACCCCGGGCCGCTCCTACGAGCAGTACTTC. This translates into CASSYSTPGRSYEQYF.

The DNA of the CDR3 is TGTGCCAGCAGACCCGGACTAGCGGTGTCCTACGAGCAGTACTTC. Protein: CASRPGLAVSYEQYF. J is TRBJ2-7 and V is TRBV6-6; the match to TRBD2 covers 10 bases. Germline CDR1 reads MNHNY; CDR2 reads SVGAGI (reference sequence). V was pared by 6 bases and J by 1 base, with 6 bases of the junction left unmatched. The CDR3 loop spans 15 amino acids.

The genes are TRBV27 and TRBJ2-2, with D perhaps TRBD1 (6 bases). The CDR3 is 16 residues long. Trimming pared 1 base from V and 6 bases from J, leaving 15 bases between. Per the germline V gene, CDR1 is MNHEY and CDR2 is SMNVEV (reference sequence). CDR3 protein: CASSLYDRFRPGELFF. CDR3 nucleotides: TGTGCCAGCAGTTTATATGACAGGTTTCGTCCCGGGGAGCTGTTTTTT.

The CDR3, as DNA: TGTGCCATCAGTGAGGGCGCTTCGTCCTACGAGCAGTACTTC. Protein: CAISEGASSYEQYF. The rearrangement links TRBV10-3 to TRBJ2-7; no firm D call. The CDR3 has 14 residues. V lost 2 bases to trimming and J lost 1 base, with 9 bases between them. Germline V gene data show CDR1 as ENHRY and CDR2 as SYGVKD.

The gene calls are TRBV15 and TRBJ2-7; 7 bases are a match to TRBD1. The trim removed 5 bases at V and 1 base at J, leaving 2 bases unmatched. This CDR3 contains 13 residues. Per the germline V gene, CDR1 is LNHNV and CDR2 is YYDKDF (reference sequence). The CDR3 protein is CATSRDRSYEQYF. The CDR3 DNA reads as TGTGCCACCAGCCGGGACAGATCCTACGAGCAGTACTTC. Combining the CDR3 with reference TRBV15 and TRBJ2-7 gives the whole variable domain DAMVIQNPRYQVTQFGKPVTLSCSQTLNHNVMYWYQQKSSQAPKLLFHYYDKDFNNEADTPDNFQSRRPNTSFCFLDIRSPGLGDTAMYLCATSRDRSYEQYFGPGTRLTVT.

This clone occurred once. The same CDR3 arises from other DNA sequences in this sample as well. The rearrangement joins TRBV29-1 to TRBJ1-5, with TRBD1 identical over 9 bases. V shed 5 bases and J 6 bases; nucleotides not matched to a gene: 8. Germline CDR1 reads SQVTM; CDR2 reads ANQGSEA. The CDR3 consists of 14 residues. The CDR3 here is CSVKAGQGPQPQHF. The CDR3 nucleotides are TGCAGCGTTAAGGCGGGACAGGGCCCTCAGCCCCAGCATTTT.

The chain carries TRBV7-9 and TRBJ1-3; the D gene is possibly TRBD1 (6 bases). V was shortened by 2 bases and J by 7 bases, with 12 bases between the two germline ends. Per the germline V gene, CDR1 is SEHNR and CDR2 is FQNEAQ (reference sequence). This CDR3 has 14 amino acids. CDR3 nucleotides: TGTGCCAGCAGCTTAACAGGGCCCAGGAACACCATATATTTT. Translating it yields CASSLTGPRNTIYF.

The V gene is TRBV9, the J gene TRBJ2-1, with D perhaps TRBD2 (6 bases). Germline values: CDR1 SGDLS, CDR2 YYNGEE. The CDR3 has 15 residues. Trimming left V 4 bases short and J 6 bases short, with 17 bases between. In DNA form, the CDR3 reads TGTGCCAGCAGCCCTCGACTAGAATTGAGCAATGAGCAGTTCTTC. This encodes CASSPRLELSNEQFF.

Remarks on this clone: The sample has other DNA sequences that encode this CDR3 too. The genes are TRBV29-1 and TRBJ2-2, with 13 nucleotides matching TRBD2. Trimming at V came to 5 bases and at J to 5 bases, leaving 17 bases not matched to a gene. The germline V gene has CDR1 SQVTM and CDR2 ANQGSEA. There are 19 residues in the CDR3. The chain's CDR3 is CSVQGLTGLAGVWTGELFF. The CDR3 nucleotides are TGCAGCGTTCAGGGTTTAACAGGACTAGCGGGAGTTTGGACCGGGGAGCTGTTTTTT.

The chain uses TRBV30 and TRBJ1-1; D is uncertain. In germline, CDR1 is GTSNPN, CDR2 SVGIG (reference sequence). V was shortened by 0 bases and J by 3 bases, with 8 bases between the two germline ends. This CDR3 contains 13 residues. The CDR3: CAWSVGRDTEAFF. DNA for the CDR3: TGTGCCTGGAGTGTAGGGCGCGACACTGAAGCTTTCTTT.

V usage is TRBV5-4 and J usage is TRBJ1-1; D might be TRBD1 (6 bases). Per germline, CDR1 SGHNT and CDR2 YYREEE (reference sequence). The CDR3 extends over 13 amino acids. V was shortened by 4 bases and J by 1 base, with 8 bases between the two germline ends. This chain's CDR3 is CASSPGQNTEAFF. The CDR3 DNA is TGTGCCAGCAGCCCGGGACAGAACACTGAAGCTTTCTTT.

The rearrangement uses TRBV4-2 and TRBJ2-1; no reliable D call. The V gene lost 4 bases and the J gene lost 0 bases, with 13 bases spanning the gap. From germline, CDR1 is LGHNA and CDR2 YNFKEQ. The CDR3 contains 16 residues. DNA for the CDR3: TGTGCCAGCAGCCCCCCGGGCAGCAGCTCCTACAATGAGCAGTTCTTC. It codes for CASSPPGSSSYNEQFF.

The V and J genes are TRBV2 and TRBJ1-5, with no clear D. Trimming removed 3 bases from V and 7 bases from J, with 13 bases in between. Germline CDR1 and CDR2: SNHLY and FYNNEI. The CDR3 is 14 amino acids. For the CDR3, the DNA is TGTGCCAGCAGTGAGGTCAAGGGTTCCCAGCCCCAGCATTTT. Translating it yields CASSEVKGSQPQHF.

V and J are TRBV5-4 and TRBJ2-7, with 8 bases aligning to TRBD1. J lost 3 bases, V lost 3 bases, and 11 bases had no gene match. Germline V gene sequence: CDR1 SGHNT, CDR2 YYREEE (reference sequence). This CDR3 spans 16 amino acids. The CDR3 loop is CASSSIRAGGFYEQYF. CDR3 DNA: TGTGCCAGCAGCTCTATTCGGGCAGGGGGCTTCTACGAGCAGTACTTC.